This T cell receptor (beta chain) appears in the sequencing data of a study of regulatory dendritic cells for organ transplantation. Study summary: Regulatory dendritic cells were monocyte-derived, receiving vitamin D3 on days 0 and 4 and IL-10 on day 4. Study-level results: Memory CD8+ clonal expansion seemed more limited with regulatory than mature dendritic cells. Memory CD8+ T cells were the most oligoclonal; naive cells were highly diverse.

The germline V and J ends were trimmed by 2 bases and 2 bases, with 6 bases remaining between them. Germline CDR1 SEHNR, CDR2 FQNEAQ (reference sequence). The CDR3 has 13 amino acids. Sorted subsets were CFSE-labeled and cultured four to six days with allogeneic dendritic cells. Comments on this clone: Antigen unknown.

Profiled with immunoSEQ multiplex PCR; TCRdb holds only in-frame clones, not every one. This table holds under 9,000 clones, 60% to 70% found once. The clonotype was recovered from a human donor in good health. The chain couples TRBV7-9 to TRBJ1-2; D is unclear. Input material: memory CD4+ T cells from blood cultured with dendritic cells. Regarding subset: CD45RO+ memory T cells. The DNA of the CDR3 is TGTGCCAGCAGCTTAAGTCTAAACTATGGCTACACCTTC. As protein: CASSLSLNYGYTF.